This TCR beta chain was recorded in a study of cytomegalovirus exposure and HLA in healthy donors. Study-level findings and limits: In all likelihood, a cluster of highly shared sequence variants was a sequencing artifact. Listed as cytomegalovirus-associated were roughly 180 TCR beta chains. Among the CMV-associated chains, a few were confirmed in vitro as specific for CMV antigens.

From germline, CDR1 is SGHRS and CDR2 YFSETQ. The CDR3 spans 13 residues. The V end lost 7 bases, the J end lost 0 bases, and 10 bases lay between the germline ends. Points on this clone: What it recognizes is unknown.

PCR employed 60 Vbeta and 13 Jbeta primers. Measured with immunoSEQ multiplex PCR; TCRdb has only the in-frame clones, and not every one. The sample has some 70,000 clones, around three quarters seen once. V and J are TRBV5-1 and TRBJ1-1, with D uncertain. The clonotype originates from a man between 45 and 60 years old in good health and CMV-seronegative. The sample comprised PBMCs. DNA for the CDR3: TGCGCCAGCGCCGAGGTAATGAACACTGAAGCTTTCTTT. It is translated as CASAEVMNTEAFF.